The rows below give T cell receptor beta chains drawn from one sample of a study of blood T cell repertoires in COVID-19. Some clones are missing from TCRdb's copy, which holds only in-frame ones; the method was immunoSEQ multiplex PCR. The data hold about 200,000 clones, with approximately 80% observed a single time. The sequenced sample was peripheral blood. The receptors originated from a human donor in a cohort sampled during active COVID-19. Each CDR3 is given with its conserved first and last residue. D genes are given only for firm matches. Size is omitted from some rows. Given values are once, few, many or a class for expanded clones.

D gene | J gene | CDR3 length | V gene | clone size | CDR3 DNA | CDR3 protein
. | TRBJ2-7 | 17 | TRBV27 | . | TGTGCCAGCAGCTCCCGAGGTAGTAGCGGACTTTCCTACGAGCAGTACTTC | CASSSRGSSGLSYEQYF
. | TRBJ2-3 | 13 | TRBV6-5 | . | TGTGCCAGCAGTCCCGGGGTGGGAGATACGCAGTATTTT | CASSPGVGDTQYF
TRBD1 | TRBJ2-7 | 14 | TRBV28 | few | TGTGCCAGCAGCCCCTCGGGACAGATCTACGAGCAGTACTTC | CASSPSGQIYEQYF
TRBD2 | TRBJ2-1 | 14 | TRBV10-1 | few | TGCGCCAGCCCCATGTTCAGACTAGCGAGGGAGCAGTTCTTC | CASPMFRLAREQFF
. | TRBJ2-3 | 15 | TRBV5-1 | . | TGCGCCAGCAGCCCACAGGGAAGATACCCAGATACGCAGTATTTT | CASSPQGRYPDTQYF
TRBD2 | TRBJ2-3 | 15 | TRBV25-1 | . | TGTGCCAGCAGTGAATGGGAGGGGCGCACAGATACGCAGTATTTT | CASSEWEGRTDTQYF
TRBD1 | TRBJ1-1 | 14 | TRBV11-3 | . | TGTGCCAGCAGCTTAACAGGGGGATACTCTGAAGCTTTCTTT | CASSLTGGYSEAFF
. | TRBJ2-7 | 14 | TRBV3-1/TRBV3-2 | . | TGTGCCAGCCCCGGGAAGGACTCTACCTACGAGCAGTACTTC | CASPGKDSTYEQYF
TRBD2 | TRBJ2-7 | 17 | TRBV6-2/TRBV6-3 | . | TGTGCCAGCAGTTACCCCGGGACTAGCGGACCGTCCTACGAGCAGTACTTC | CASSYPGTSGPSYEQYF
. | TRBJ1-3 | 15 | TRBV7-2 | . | TGTGCCAGCAGCTTAGCGGGGGGTTCTGGAAACACCATATATTTT | CASSLAGGSGNTIYF
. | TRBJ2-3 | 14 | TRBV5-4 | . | TGTGCCAGCAGCTTAGGACAGATTACAGATACGCAGTATTTT | CASSLGQITDTQYF
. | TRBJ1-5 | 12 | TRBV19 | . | TGTGCCAGTAGTTCGCTAAATCAGCCCCAGCATTTT | CASSSLNQPQHF
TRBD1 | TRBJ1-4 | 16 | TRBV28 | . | TGTGCCAGCAGTTCGTTCGGGACAGGGGGGCATGAAAAACTGTTTTTT | CASSSFGTGGHEKLFF
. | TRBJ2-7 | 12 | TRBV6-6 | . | TGTGCCAGCAGTTACGAGGATTACGAGCAGTACTTC | CASSYEDYEQYF
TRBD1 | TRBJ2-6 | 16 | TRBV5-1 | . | TGCGCCAGCAGCTTAGACAGGGGCTCTGGGGCCAACGTCCTGACTTTC | CASSLDRGSGANVLTF
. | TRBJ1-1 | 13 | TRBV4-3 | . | TGCGCCAGCAGCCAAGATGGTCCCGGGGTGGCTTTCTTT | CASSQDGPGVAFF
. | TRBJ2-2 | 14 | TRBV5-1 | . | TGCGCCAGCAGCTTCCAGTTGAACACCGGGGAGCTGTTTTTT | CASSFQLNTGELFF
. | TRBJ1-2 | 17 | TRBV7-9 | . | TGTGCCAGCAGCTCCGCCGGGACTGAATACCTTAACTATGGCTACACCTTC | CASSSAGTEYLNYGYTF
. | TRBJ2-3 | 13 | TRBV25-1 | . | TGTGCCAGCAGTTCCCCGAGCGTGGATACGCAGTATTTT | CASSSPSVDTQYF
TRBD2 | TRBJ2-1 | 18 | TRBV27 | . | TGTGCCAGCAGTTTCCTCCTCTCCGGGACTAGCGTCTACAATGAGCAGTTCTTC | CASSFLLSGTSVYNEQFF
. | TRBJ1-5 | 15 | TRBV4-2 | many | TGTGCCAGCAGCTTCGAGGGCGGGGGCAATCAGCCCCAGCATTTT | CASSFEGGGNQPQHF
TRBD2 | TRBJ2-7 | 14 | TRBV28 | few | TGTGCCAGCAGTTTGACTAGCGGACCTTACGAGCAGTACTTC | CASSLTSGPYEQYF
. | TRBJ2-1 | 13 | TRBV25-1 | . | TGTGCCAGCAGGTTCGGGACCTACAATGAGCAGTTCTTC | CASRFGTYNEQFF
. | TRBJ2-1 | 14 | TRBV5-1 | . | TGCGCCAGCAGCTCCCAGGGCAGAATGGATGAGCAGTTCTTC | CASSSQGRMDEQFF
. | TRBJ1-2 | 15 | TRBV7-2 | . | TGTGCCAGCAGCCCCCCTAGTCGGAAATGGTATGGCTACACCTTC | CASSPPSRKWYGYTF
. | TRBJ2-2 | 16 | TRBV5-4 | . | TGTGCCAGCAGCTTAAACCCGGGACATGACACCGGGGAGCTGTTTTTT | CASSLNPGHDTGELFF
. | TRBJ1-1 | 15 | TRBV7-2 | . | TGTGCCAGCAGCCAATCACCAGGGGATAAGGCTGAAGCTTTCTTT | CASSQSPGDKAEAFF
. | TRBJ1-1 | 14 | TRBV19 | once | TGTGCCAGTGTCCCCTCCTTCGACACTACTGAAGCTTTCTTT | CASVPSFDTTEAFF
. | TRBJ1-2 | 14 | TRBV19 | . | TGTGCCAGTAGTATAGTAACACCGGGATATGGCTACACCTTC | CASSIVTPGYGYTF
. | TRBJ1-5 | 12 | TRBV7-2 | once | TGTGCCAGCAGCTTAAACAGTCCCCCCCAGCATTTT | CASSLNSPPQHF
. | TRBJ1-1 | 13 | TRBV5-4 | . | TGTGCCAGCAGCCCGGACAAGAACACTGAAGCTTTCTTT | CASSPDKNTEAFF
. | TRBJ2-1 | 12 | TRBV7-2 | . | TGTGCCAGCAGCTTAGACTTCAATGAGCAGTTCTTC | CASSLDFNEQFF
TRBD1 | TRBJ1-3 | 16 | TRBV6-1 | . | TGTGCCAGCAGTGAACCAGGAGGGGGCGGTGGAAACACCATATATTTT | CASSEPGGGGGNTIYF
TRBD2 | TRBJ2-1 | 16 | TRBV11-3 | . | TGTGCCAGCAGCTTCGGGGGGGCTCAAACCACTGATGAGCAGTTCTTC | CASSFGGAQTTDEQFF